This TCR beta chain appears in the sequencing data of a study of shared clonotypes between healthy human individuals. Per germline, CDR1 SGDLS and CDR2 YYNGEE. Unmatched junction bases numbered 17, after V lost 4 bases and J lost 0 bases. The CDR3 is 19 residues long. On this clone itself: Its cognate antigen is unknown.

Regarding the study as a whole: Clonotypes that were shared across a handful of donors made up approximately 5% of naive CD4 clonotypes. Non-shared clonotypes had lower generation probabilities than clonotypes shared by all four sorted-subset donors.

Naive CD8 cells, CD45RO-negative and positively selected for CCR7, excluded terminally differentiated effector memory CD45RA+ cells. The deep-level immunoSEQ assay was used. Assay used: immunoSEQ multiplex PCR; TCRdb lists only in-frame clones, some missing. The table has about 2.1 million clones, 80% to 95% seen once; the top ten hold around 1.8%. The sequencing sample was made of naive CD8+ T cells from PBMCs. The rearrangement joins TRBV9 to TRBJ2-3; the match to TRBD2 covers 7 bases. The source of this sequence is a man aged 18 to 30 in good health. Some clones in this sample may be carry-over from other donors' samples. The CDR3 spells CASSLPLETGTISTDTQYF. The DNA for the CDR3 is TGTGCCAGCAGCCTCCCTTTGGAAACCGGGACTATCAGCACAGATACGCAGTATTTT.